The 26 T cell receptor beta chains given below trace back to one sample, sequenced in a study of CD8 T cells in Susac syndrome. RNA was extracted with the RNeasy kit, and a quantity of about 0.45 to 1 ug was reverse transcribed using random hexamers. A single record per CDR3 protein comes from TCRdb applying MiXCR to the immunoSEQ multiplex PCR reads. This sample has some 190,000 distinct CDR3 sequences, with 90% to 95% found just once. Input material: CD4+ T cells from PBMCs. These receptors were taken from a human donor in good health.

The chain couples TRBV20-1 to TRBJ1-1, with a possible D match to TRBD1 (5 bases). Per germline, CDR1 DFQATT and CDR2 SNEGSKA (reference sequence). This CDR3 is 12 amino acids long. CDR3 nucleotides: TGCAGGGCCACGCAGGGTGGTACTGAAGCTTTCTTT. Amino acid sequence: CRATQGGTEAFF.

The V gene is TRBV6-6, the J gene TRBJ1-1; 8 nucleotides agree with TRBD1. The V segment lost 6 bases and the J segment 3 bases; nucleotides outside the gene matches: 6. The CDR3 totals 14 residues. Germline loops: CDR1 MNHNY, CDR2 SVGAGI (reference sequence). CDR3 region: CASRATGGDTEAFF. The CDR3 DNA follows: TGTGCCAGCAGGGCTACAGGGGGGGACACTGAAGCTTTCTTT.

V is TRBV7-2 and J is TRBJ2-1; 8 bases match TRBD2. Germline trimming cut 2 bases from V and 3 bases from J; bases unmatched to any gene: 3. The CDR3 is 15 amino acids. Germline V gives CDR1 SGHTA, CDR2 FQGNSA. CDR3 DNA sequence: TGTGCCAGCAGCTTACCTAGCGGGTTCTACAATGAGCAGTTCTTC. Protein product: CASSLPSGFYNEQFF.

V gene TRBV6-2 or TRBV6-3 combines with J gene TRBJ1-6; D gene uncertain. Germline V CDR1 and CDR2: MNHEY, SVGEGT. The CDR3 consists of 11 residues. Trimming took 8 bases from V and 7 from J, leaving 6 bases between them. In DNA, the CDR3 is TGTGCCAGCGGCCCAAATTCACCCCTCCACTTT. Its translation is CASGPNSPLHF.

The CDR3 coding sequence is TGCAGTGCTCACCGGGACTTCGGCACAGATACGCAGTATTTT. Translated: CSAHRDFGTDTQYF. The chain recombines TRBV20-1 with TRBJ2-3, with a tentative D call TRBD2 (6 bases). V was clipped by 5 bases and J by 1 base, with 13 bases between them. The germline CDR1 and CDR2 sequences are DFQATT and SNEGSKA (reference sequence). This CDR3 spans 14 amino acids.

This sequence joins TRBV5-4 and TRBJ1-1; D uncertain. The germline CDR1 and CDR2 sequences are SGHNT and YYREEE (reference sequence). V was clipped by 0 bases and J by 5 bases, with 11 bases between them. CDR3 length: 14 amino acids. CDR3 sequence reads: CASSLEVGGTEAFF. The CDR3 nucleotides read TGTGCCAGCAGCTTGGAAGTGGGAGGAACTGAAGCTTTCTTT.

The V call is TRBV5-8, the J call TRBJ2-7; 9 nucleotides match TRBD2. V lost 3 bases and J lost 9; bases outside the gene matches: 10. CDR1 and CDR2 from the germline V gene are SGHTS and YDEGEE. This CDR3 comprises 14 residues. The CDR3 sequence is CASSSGTSRMWQYF. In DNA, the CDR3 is TGTGCCAGCAGCTCCGGGACTAGCAGGATGTGGCAGTACTTC. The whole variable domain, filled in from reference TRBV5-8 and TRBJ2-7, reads EAGVTQSPTHLIKTRGQQATLRCSPISGHTSVYWYQQALGLGLQFLLWYDEGEERNRGNFPPRFSGRQFPNYSSELNVNALELEDSALYLCASSSGTSRMWQYFGPGTRLTVT.

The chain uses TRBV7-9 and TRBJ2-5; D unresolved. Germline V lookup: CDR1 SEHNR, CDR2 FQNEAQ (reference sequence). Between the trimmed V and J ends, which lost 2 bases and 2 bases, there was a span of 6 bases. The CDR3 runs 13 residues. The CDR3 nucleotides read TGTGCCAGCAGCTTACTTGGGCAAGAGACCCAGTACTTC. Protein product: CASSLLGQETQYF.

CDR3 loop: CASSQGATYEQYV. For the CDR3, the DNA is TGTGCCAGCAGTCAGGGGGCCACCTACGAGCAGTACGTC. The rearrangement joins TRBV3-1 to TRBJ2-7, with 8 bases aligning to TRBD1. The germline V gene has CDR1 LGHDT and CDR2 YNNKEL (reference sequence). The V gene end was trimmed by 6 bases and the J gene end by 2 bases; junction bases not matched to a gene: 3. This CDR3 is 13 amino acids long.

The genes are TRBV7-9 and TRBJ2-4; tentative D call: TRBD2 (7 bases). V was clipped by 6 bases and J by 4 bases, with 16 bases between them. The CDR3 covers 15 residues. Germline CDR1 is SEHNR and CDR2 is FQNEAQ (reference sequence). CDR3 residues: CASSPTAGAKNIQYF. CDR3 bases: TGTGCCAGCAGTCCCACTGCGGGGGCTAAAAACATTCAGTACTTC.

DNA of the CDR3: TGTGCCAGCAGGGCGGGAGAGGCAGATACGCAGTATTTT. It yields the protein CASRAGEADTQYF. This sequence joins TRBV12-3 or TRBV12-4 and TRBJ2-3, with 7 nucleotides matching TRBD2. This CDR3 has 13 amino acids. The ends lost 6 bases at V and 4 bases at J; junction bases unmatched: 4.

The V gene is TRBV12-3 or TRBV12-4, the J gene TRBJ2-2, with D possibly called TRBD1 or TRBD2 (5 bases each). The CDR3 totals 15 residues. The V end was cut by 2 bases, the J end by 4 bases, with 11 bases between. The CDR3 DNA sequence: TGTGCCAGCAGTTTATGGGGTGGGGGCACCGGGGAGCTGTTTTTT. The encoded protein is CASSLWGGGTGELFF.

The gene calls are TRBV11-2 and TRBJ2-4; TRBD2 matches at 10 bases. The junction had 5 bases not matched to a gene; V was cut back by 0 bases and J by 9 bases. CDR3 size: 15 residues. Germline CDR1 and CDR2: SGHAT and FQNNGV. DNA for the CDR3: TGTGCCAGCAGCTTAGAAGGACTAGCGGAGGGCATTCAGTACTTC. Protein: CASSLEGLAEGIQYF.

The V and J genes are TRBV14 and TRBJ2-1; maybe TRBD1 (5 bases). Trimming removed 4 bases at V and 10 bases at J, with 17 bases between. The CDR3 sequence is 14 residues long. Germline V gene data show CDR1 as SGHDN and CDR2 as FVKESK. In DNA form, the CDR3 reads TGTGCCAGCAGCCCCCGGATCCAGGGCCTAGAGCAGTTCTTC. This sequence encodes CASSPRIQGLEQFF.

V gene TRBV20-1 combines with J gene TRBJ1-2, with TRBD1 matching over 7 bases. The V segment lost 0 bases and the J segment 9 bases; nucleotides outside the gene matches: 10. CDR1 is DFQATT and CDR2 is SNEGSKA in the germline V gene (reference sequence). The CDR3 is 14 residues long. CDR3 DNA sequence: TGCAGTGCTAGAGACGTCACAGGGGACATTCGCTACACCTTC. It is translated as CSARDVTGDIRYTF.

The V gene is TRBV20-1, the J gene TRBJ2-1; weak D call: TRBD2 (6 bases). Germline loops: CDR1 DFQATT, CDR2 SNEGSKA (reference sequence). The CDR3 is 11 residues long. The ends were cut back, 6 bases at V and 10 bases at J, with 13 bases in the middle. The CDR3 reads CSAPIREEQFF. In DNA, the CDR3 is TGCAGTGCCCCCATCCGGGAGGAGCAGTTCTTC.

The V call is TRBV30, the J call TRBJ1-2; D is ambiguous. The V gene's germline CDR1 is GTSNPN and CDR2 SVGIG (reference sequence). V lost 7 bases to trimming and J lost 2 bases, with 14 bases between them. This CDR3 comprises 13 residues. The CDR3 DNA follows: TGTGCCTTCCCGAGGGCAGTAAACTATGGCTACACCTTC. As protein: CAFPRAVNYGYTF.

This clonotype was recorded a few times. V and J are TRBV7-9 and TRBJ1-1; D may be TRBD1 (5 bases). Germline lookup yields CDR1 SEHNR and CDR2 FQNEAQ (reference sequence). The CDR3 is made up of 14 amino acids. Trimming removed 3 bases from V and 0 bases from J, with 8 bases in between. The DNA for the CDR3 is TGTGCCAGCAGCTTGGGACCGATGAACACTGAAGCTTTCTTT. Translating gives CASSLGPMNTEAFF.

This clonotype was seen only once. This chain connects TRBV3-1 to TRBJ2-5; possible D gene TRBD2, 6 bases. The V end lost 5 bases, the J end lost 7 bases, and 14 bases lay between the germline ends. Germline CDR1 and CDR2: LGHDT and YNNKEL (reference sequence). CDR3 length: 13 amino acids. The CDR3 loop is CASSSAREATQYF. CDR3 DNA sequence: TGTGCCAGCAGCTCGGCCAGGGAGGCGACCCAGTACTTC.

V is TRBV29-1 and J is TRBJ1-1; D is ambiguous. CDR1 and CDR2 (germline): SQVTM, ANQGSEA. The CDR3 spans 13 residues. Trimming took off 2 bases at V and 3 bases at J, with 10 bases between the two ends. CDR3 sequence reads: CSVEPGRDTEAFF. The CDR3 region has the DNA TGCAGCGTTGAACCGGGCCGGGACACTGAAGCTTTCTTT.

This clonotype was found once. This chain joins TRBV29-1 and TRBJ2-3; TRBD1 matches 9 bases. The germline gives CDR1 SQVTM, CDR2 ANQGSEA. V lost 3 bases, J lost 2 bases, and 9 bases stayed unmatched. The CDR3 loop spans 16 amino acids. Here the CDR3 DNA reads TGCAGCGTTGAGGGGTTTGACAGGGGGATCACAGATACGCAGTATTTT. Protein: CSVEGFDRGITDTQYF.

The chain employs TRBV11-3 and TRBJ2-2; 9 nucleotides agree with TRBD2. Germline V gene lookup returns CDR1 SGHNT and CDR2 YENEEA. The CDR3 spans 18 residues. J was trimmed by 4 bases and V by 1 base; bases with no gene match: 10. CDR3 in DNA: TGTGCCAGCAGCTTAGGATGGATAGCGGGGGTCGCCACCGGGGAGCTGTTTTTT. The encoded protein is CASSLGWIAGVATGELFF.

The CDR3 nucleotides read TGTGCCAGCAGCCTGCAACAGGGGGCCTACGAGCAGTACTTC. It yields the protein CASSLQQGAYEQYF. The chain combines TRBV3-1 with TRBJ2-7; the match to TRBD1 covers 8 bases. Germline CDR1 reads LGHDT; CDR2 reads YNNKEL (reference sequence). Trimming cost V 4 bases and J 2 bases; bases outside gene matches: 4. The CDR3 consists of 14 residues.

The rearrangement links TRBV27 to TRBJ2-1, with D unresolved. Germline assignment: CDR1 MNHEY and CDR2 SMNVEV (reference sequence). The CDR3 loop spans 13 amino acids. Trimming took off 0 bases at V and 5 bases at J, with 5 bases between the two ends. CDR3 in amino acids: CASSLSANNEQFF. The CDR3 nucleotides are TGTGCCAGCAGTTTATCGGCAAACAATGAGCAGTTCTTC.

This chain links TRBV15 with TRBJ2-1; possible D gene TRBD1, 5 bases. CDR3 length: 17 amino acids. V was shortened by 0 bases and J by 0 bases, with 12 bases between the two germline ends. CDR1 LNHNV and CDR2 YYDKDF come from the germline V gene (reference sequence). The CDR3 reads CATSRDFTDSSYNEQFF. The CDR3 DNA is TGTGCCACCAGCAGAGATTTCACAGACAGCTCCTACAATGAGCAGTTCTTC.

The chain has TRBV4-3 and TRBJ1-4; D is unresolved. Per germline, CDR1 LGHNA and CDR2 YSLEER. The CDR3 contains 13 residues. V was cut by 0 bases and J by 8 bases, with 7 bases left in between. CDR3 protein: CASSQENTEKLFF. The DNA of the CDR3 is TGCGCCAGCAGCCAAGAAAATACGGAAAAACTGTTTTTT.